This record covers a single T cell receptor beta chain. Alongside a J-beta primer mix, a sample-barcoded 5' primer served in a second PCR lasting roughly 7 to 11 cycles. TCRdb itself ran the 5' RACE reads through MiXCR, one entry per CDR3 protein. The sample lists 1.5 million to 2 million distinct CDR3 sequences, under 30% occurring once. Donors were systemically healthy Caucasian individuals from Russia aged roughly 6 to 100 years. No fewer than 5.5 micrograms of total RNA were isolated from every sample. This entry belongs to a study of blood T cells in healthy people across ages. This CDR3 is 16 amino acids long. The J segment lost 1 base and the V segment lost 6 bases, leaving 6 bases of the junction unmatched. CDR1 is LGHDT, CDR2 YNNKEL, per germline (reference sequence).

Sequenced sample: blood. This chain uses TRBV3-1 with TRBJ1-5; 10 bases line up with TRBD1. The receptor was isolated from a woman under 40 in good health. Here the CDR3 reads CASSPGQGRSNQPQHF. CDR3 bases: TGTGCCAGCAGTCCGGGACAGGGGAGAAGCAATCAGCCCCAGCATTTT.